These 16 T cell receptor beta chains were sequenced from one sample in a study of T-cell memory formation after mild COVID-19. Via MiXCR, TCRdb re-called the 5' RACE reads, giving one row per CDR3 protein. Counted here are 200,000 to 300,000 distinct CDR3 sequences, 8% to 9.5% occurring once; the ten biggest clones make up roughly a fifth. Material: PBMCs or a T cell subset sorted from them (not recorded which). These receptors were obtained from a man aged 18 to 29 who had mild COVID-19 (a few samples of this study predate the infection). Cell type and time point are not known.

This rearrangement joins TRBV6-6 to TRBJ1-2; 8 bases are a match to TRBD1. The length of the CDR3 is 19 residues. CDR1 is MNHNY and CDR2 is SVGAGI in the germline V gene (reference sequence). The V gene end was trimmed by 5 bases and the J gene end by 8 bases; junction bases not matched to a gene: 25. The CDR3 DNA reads TGTGCCAGCAGTGACCGCACCCAGAGCGCGACAGGGGCGGCCCCGGGCTACACCTTC. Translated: CASSDRTQSATGAAPGYTF.

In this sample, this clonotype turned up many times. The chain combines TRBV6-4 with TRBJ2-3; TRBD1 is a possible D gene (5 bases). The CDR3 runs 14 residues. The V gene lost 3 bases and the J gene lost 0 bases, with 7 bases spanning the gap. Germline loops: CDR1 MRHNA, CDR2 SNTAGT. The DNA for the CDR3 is TGTGCCAGCAGTGAGGGGCGGAGCACAGATACGCAGTATTTT. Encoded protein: CASSEGRSTDTQYF.

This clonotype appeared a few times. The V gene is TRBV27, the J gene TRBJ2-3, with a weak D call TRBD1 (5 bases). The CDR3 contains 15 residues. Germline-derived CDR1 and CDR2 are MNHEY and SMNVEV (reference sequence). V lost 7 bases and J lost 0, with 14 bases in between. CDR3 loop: CASNPWGASTDTQYF. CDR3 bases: TGTGCCAGCAACCCTTGGGGCGCTAGCACAGATACGCAGTATTTT.

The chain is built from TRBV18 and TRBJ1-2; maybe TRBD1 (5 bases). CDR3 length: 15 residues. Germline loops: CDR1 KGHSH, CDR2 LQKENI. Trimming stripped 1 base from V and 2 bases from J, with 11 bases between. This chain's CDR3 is CASSPQGGTNYGYTF. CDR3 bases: TGTGCCAGCTCACCACAGGGAGGGACCAACTATGGCTACACCTTC.

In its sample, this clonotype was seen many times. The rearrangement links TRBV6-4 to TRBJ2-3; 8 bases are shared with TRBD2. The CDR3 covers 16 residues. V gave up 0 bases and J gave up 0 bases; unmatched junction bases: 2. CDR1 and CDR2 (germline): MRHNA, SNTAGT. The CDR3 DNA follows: TGTGCCAGCAGTGACTCGGCTAGCGGGAGCACAGATACGCAGTATTTT. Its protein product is CASSDSASGSTDTQYF.

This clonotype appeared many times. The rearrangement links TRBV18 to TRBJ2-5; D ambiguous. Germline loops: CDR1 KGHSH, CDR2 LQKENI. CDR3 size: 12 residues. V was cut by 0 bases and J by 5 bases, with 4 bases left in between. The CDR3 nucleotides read TGTGCCAGCTCACCACCGGGGGAGACCCAGTACTTC. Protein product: CASSPPGETQYF.

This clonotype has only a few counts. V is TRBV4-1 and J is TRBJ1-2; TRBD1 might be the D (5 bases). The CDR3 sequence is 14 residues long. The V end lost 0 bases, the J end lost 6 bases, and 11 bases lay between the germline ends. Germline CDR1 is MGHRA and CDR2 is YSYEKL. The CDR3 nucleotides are TGCGCCAGCAGCCAAGAGATTCGGGGCCATGGCTACACCTTC. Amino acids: CASSQEIRGHGYTF.

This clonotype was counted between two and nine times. CDR3 residues: CASSRDISNYGYTF. Here the CDR3 DNA reads TGTGCCAGCAGCCGTGACATTTCTAACTATGGCTACACCTTC. The chain has TRBV6-5 and TRBJ1-2; D unclear. The CDR3 is 14 amino acids. Germline lookup yields CDR1 MNHEY and CDR2 SVGAGI. The V gene lost 6 bases and the J gene lost 0 bases, with 11 bases spanning the gap.

CDR3 bases: TGTGCCAGCAGTTACTCTGGAAGCGGGGGGGCGGATACGCAGTATTTT. Translation gives CASSYSGSGGADTQYF. V and J are TRBV6-5 and TRBJ2-3; 10 bases are a match to TRBD2. The germline CDR1 and CDR2 sequences are MNHEY and SVGAGI. Trimming removed 0 bases from V and 6 bases from J; junction bases left unmatched: 6. This CDR3 comprises 16 residues.

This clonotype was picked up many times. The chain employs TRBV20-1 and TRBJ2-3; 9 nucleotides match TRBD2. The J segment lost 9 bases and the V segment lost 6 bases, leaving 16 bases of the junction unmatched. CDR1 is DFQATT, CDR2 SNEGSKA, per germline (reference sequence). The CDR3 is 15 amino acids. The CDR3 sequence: CSAFFGGGAGDTQYF. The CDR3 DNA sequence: TGCAGTGCCTTTTTCGGCGGGGGGGCCGGGGACACGCAGTATTTT.

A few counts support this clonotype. CDR3 in amino acids: CASSLFGGVNTEAFF. The CDR3 DNA is TGTGCCAGCAGTTTATTCGGGGGTGTGAACACTGAAGCTTTCTTT. The chain couples TRBV27 to TRBJ1-1; D may be TRBD1 (5 bases). Between the trimmed V and J ends, which lost 1 base and 0 bases, there was a span of 9 bases. The germline CDR1 and CDR2 sequences are MNHEY and SMNVEV (reference sequence). The CDR3 extends over 15 amino acids.

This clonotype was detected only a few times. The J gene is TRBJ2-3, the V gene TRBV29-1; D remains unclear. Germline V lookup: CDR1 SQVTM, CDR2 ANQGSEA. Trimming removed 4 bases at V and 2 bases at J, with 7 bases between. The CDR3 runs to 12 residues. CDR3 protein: CSVGEPTDTQYF. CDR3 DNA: TGCAGCGTTGGAGAGCCCACAGATACGCAGTATTTT.

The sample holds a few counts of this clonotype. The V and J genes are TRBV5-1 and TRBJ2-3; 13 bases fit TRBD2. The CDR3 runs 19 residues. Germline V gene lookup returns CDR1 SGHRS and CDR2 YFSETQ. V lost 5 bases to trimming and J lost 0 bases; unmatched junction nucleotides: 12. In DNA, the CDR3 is TGCGCCAGCAGTCTCGGACGACTAGCGGGGGGCCGTAGCACAGATACGCAGTATTTT. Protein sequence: CASSLGRLAGGRSTDTQYF.

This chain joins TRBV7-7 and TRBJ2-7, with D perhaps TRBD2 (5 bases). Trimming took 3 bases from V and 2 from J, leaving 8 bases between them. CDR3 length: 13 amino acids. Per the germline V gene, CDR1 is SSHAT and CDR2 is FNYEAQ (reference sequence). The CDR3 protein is CASSFGETYEQYF. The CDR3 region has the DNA TGTGCCAGCAGCTTCGGGGAAACCTACGAGCAGTACTTC.

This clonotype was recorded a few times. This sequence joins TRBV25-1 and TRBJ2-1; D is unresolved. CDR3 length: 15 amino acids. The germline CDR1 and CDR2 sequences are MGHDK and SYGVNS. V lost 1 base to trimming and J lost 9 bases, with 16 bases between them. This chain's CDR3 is CASSESPGLGSEQFF. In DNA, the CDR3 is TGTGCCAGCAGTGAATCGCCGGGTCTTGGGTCTGAGCAGTTCTTC.

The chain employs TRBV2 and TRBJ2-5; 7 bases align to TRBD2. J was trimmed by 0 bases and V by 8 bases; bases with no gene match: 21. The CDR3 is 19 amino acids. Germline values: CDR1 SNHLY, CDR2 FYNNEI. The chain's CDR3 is CASYQPSGINLQYQETQYF. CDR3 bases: TGTGCCAGCTATCAACCTAGCGGAATAAACTTACAGTACCAAGAGACCCAGTACTTC. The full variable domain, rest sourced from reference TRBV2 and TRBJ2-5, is EPEVTQTPSHQVTQMGQEVILRCVPISNHLYFYWYRQILGQKVEFLVSFYNNEISEKSEIFDDQFSVERPDGSNFTLKIRSTKLEDSAMYFCASYQPSGINLQYQETQYFGPGTRLLVL.